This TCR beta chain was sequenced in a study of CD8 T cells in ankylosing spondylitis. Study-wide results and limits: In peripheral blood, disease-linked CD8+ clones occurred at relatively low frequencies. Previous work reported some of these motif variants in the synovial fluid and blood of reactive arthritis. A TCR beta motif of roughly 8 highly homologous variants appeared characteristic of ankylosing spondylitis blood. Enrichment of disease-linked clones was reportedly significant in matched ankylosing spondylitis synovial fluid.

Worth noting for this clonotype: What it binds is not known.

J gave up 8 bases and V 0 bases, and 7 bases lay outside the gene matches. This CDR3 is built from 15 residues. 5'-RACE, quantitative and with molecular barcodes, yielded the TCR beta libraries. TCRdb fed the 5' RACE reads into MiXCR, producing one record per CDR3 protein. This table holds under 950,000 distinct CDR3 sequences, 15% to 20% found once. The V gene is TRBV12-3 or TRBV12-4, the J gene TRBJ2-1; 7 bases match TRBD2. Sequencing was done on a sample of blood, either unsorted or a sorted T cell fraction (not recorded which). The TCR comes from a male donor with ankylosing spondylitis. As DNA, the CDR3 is TGTGCCAGCAGTTTAGCGGGAGGGCCCTGGGATGAGCAGTTCTTC. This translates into CASSLAGGPWDEQFF.